This TCR beta chain was identified in a study of shared clonotypes between healthy human individuals. There were no recent acute infections or vaccinations among the donors, who were healthy HIV-negative adults. Profiled with immunoSEQ multiplex PCR; TCRdb holds only in-frame clones, not every one. The sample includes 400,000 to 500,000 clones, 79% of them seen just once. After removal of 0 bases from V and 5 bases from J, the junction contained 4 bases not matched to a gene. CDR1 is SGDLS, CDR2 YYNGEE, per germline. The CDR3 runs 14 residues. The J gene is TRBJ2-5, the V gene TRBV9; TRBD2 aligns across 7 bases. Specimen: PBMCs. This TCR was recovered from a woman aged 40 to 55 in good health. Some clones in this sample may be carry-over from other donors' samples. CDR3 amino acids: CASSVVSRGETQYF. In nucleotides, the CDR3 is TGTGCCAGCAGCGTAGTCTCGCGGGGGGAGACCCAGTACTTC.